A selection of T cell receptor beta chains follows, all from one sample in a study of blood T cell repertoires in COVID-19. This table comes from immunoSEQ multiplex PCR, and its TCRdb copy is limited to in-frame clones, with some not included. The table includes hundreds of thousands of clones, less than 90% detected once. Specimen: peripheral blood. Receptors originate from a woman aged 45-60 years with acute or convalescent COVID-19. Both conserved end residues are part of each CDR3. The D gene is left open where the match is weak. Size values are once, few and many counts, or a class for expanded clones, and some rows have none.

clone_size | j_call | v_call | d_call | cdr3_nt | cdr3_aa
- | TRBJ2-1 | TRBV7-9 | - | TGTGCCAGCAGCCGAATGGGCAGGGGTTCCCGCGGAACGTACAATGAGCAGTTCTTC | CASSRMGRGSRGTYNEQFF
- | TRBJ2-3 | TRBV5-1 | - | TGCGCCAGCACGGAGGTGTCCACAGATACGCAGTATTTT | CASTEVSTDTQYF
few | TRBJ1-4 | TRBV4-1 | - | TGCGCCAGCAGCCAAGCACGAGCGGGGGCAACTAATGAAAAACTGTTTTTT | CASSQARAGATNEKLFF
- | TRBJ2-1 | TRBV9 | - | TGTGCCAGCAGCGTCAATAGCGGCAATGAGCAGTTCTTC | CASSVNSGNEQFF
once | TRBJ1-2 | TRBV6-2/TRBV6-3 | TRBD1 | TGTGCCAGCAGTTCGGGGACAGGTCCTGGCTACACCTTC | CASSSGTGPGYTF
- | TRBJ1-1 | TRBV3-1/TRBV3-2 | - | TGTGCCAGCAGCCAAGATCTCCCTGGAGTGAACACTGAAGCTTTCTTT | CASSQDLPGVNTEAFF
- | TRBJ2-3 | TRBV5-1 | TRBD2 | TGCGCCAGCAGAGCAGGTCCAGCGGGAGGGCCTGGTGATACGCAGTATTTT | CASRAGPAGGPGDTQYF
- | TRBJ2-3 | TRBV5-1 | TRBD2 | TGCGCCAGCAGCTTGGTAGTAGCGGGAGACGGAGATACGCAGTATTTT | CASSLVVAGDGDTQYF
- | TRBJ2-7 | TRBV11-2 | - | TGTGCCAGCAGCTTAGGGGGCGGCGAGCAGTACTTC | CASSLGGGEQYF
- | TRBJ2-5 | TRBV4-2 | - | TGTGCCAGCAGCCAAGTACAGTCACAAGAGACCCAGTACTTC | CASSQVQSQETQYF
- | TRBJ2-4 | TRBV5-1 | TRBD2 | TGCGCCAGCAGCTCCGGGACTAGCGGGGCACAGCTAGCCAAAAACATTCAGTACTTC | CASSSGTSGAQLAKNIQYF
- | TRBJ2-3 | TRBV4-2 | - | TGTGCCAGCAGCCAAGATCTTATGGGGGGGGCAACGAACACAGATACGCAGTATTTT | CASSQDLMGGATNTDTQYF
- | TRBJ1-6 | TRBV6-5 | - | TGTGCCAGCAGTCCCCAGTACTCCTATAATTCACCCCTCCACTTT | CASSPQYSYNSPLHF
- | TRBJ2-1 | TRBV7-9 | - | TGTGCCAGCAGCCGTACTAGTAAGTTTGTGAGTGAGCAGTTCTTC | CASSRTSKFVSEQFF
- | TRBJ1-5 | TRBV13 | - | TGTGCCAGCAGCTCCTCAAGCGGGCCCCAGCATTTT | CASSSSSGPQHF
- | TRBJ2-1 | TRBV24-1 | - | TGTGCCACCAGTGACCGGGGGTTTTCCTACAATGAGCAGTTCTTC | CATSDRGFSYNEQFF
- | TRBJ1-5 | TRBV6-2/TRBV6-3 | - | TGTGCCAGCAGTTACTCTTTTCAGATAAACAATCAGCCCCAGCATTTT | CASSYSFQINNQPQHF
- | TRBJ2-4 | TRBV9 | - | TGTGCCAGCAGCGTAGATAGCGTTCTTGACATTCAGTACTTC | CASSVDSVLDIQYF
- | TRBJ2-5 | TRBV4-3 | TRBD1 | TGCGCCAGCAGCTCATACAGGGGAGAGACCCAGTACTTC | CASSSYRGETQYF
- | TRBJ1-2 | TRBV7-8 | TRBD1 | TGTGCCAGCAGCTTAGTCGGACAGGGTGGAAATGGCTACACCTTC | CASSLVGQGGNGYTF
- | TRBJ1-1 | TRBV24-1 | - | TGTGCCACCAGTGATTCGGGGGGTGTGACTGAAGCTTTCTTT | CATSDSGGVTEAFF
- | TRBJ2-7 | TRBV11-3 | - | TGTGCCAGCAGCTTAGAACAGGTTGTAGAGCAGTACTTC | CASSLEQVVEQYF
- | TRBJ2-2 | TRBV4-3 | - | TGCGCCAGCAGCCCCCGGGACACCGGGGAGCTGTTTTTT | CASSPRDTGELFF
- | TRBJ2-3 | TRBV30 | TRBD2 | TGTGCCTGGGGTTCTGCGGGAGGGCCAGATACGCAGTATTTT | CAWGSAGGPDTQYF
- | TRBJ2-7 | TRBV27 | TRBD1 | TGTGCCAGCAGTTTATACCCGGGACAGGGGTTCCACGAGCAGTACTTC | CASSLYPGQGFHEQYF
- | TRBJ2-1 | TRBV5-1 | TRBD1 | TGCGCCAGCAGCTTGGGGGACAGCCCTTACAATGAGCAGTTCTTC | CASSLGDSPYNEQFF
- | TRBJ1-1 | TRBV5-6 | - | TGTGCCAGCAGCTTCGGACAAGGGGCCTTGAACACTGAAGCTTTCTTT | CASSFGQGALNTEAFF
- | TRBJ1-1 | TRBV11-2 | - | TGTGCCAGCAGCTTAGGGGCAACGTCTAACACTGAAGCTTTCTTT | CASSLGATSNTEAFF
- | TRBJ1-3 | TRBV5-1 | - | TGCGCCAGCAGCTTGGTGCCAGACTCTGGAAACACCATATATTTT | CASSLVPDSGNTIYF
few | TRBJ2-7 | TRBV11-3 | TRBD1 | TGTGCCAGCAGTTTACCCGGGACAGGGTCCTACGAGCAGTACTTC | CASSLPGTGSYEQYF
- | TRBJ2-1 | TRBV7-2 | - | TGTGCCAGCAGCTTACAGGAGGGCTCTTACAATGAGCAGTTCTTC | CASSLQEGSYNEQFF
- | TRBJ2-1 | TRBV10-3 | TRBD2 | TGTGCCACCCAGGAGCGGGAGAGCTACAATGAGCAGTTCTTC | CATQERESYNEQFF
once | TRBJ1-2 | TRBV10-3 | TRBD1 | TGTGCCATCAGTGAGGGGACAGCTGTAACGGGCACCTTC | CAISEGTAVTGTF
- | TRBJ1-5 | TRBV20-1 | TRBD1 | TGCAGTGCTAGTAGGGGGCCCCGGGGCCTCGATAGCAATCAGCCCCAGCATTTT | CSASRGPRGLDSNQPQHF
- | TRBJ2-5 | TRBV7-9 | - | TGTGCCAGCAGCTCCTCACAGGATTTTAGCCAAGAGACCCAGTACTTC | CASSSSQDFSQETQYF
- | TRBJ2-7 | TRBV10-1 | - | TGCGCCAGCAGTGAGCCGGGGAATAGGTACGAGCAGTACTTC | CASSEPGNRYEQYF
few | TRBJ2-1 | TRBV29-1 | - | TGCAGCGTTGAAAGGTTGGAGGGGATGACCGATGAGCAGTTCTTC | CSVERLEGMTDEQFF
- | TRBJ1-2 | TRBV6-2/TRBV6-3 | - | TGTGCCAGCAGCCTCCCAGCGTATGGCTACACCTTC | CASSLPAYGYTF
few | TRBJ1-1 | TRBV7-3 | TRBD1 | TGTGCCAGCAGCCCAGGACAGGGCCGCTCCGGCACTGAAGCTTTCTTT | CASSPGQGRSGTEAFF
- | TRBJ1-2 | TRBV5-1 | - | TGCGCCAGCAGCCAAGGACAACTTCCTAACTATGGCTACACCTTC | CASSQGQLPNYGYTF
- | TRBJ1-6 | TRBV4-3 | - | TGCGCCAGCAGCCATAACCAGATGGGACTTTCGTCACCCCTCCACTTT | CASSHNQMGLSSPLHF
- | TRBJ2-6 | TRBV7-6 | TRBD1 | TGTGCCAGCAGCGCCGGGACAGGGGAACCTGGGGCCAACGTCCTGACTTTC | CASSAGTGEPGANVLTF
once | TRBJ2-7 | TRBV30 | - | TGTGCCTGGAGTGTACCTCGCCGGACAGCGAGCCACGAGCAGTACTTC | CAWSVPRRTASHEQYF
- | TRBJ2-6 | TRBV4-3 | - | TGCGCCAGCAGCCGCCTAAGCCCCTCTGGGGCCAACGTCCTGACTTTC | CASSRLSPSGANVLTF
- | TRBJ2-5 | TRBV6-5 | - | TGTGCCAGCAGCCCCGATGTGGGGCTAGAAGAGACCCAGTACTTC | CASSPDVGLEETQYF
- | TRBJ1-1 | TRBV6-5 | - | TGTGCCAGCAGTTACCCGGGGATGCTTGGGGCTTTCTTT | CASSYPGMLGAFF
- | TRBJ1-2 | TRBV7-2 | - | TGTGCCAGCAGCTCTGACGTAGGGGCCGGCTATGGCTACACCTTC | CASSSDVGAGYGYTF
- | TRBJ2-7 | TRBV27 | TRBD1 | TGTGCCACCAAGGATTGGGACAGGGAGTACTTC | CATKDWDREYF
- | TRBJ1-2 | TRBV6-1 | - | TGTGCCAGCAGTGAACAGATCTATGGCTACACCTTC | CASSEQIYGYTF
once | TRBJ2-5 | TRBV18 | TRBD2 | TGTGCCAGCTCTCCCGTAGCGGGAGCTATAGGGGAGACCCAGTACTTC | CASSPVAGAIGETQYF
few | TRBJ2-1 | TRBV5-1 | - | TGCGCCAGCCAGCCCAACACGGGTGAGCAGTTCTTC | CASQPNTGEQFF
- | TRBJ2-1 | TRBV7-9 | - | TGTGCCAGCAGCCCCGGCGGGACCTACAATGAGCAGTTCTTC | CASSPGGTYNEQFF
- | TRBJ1-4 | TRBV9 | - | TGTGCCAGCAGCCCCACCGGACGGAGGACGAATGAAAAACTGTTTTTT | CASSPTGRRTNEKLFF
- | TRBJ2-7 | TRBV7-2 | - | TGTGCCAGCAGCTCATTCTACGAGCAGTACTTC | CASSSFYEQYF
once | TRBJ1-5 | TRBV7-2 | TRBD1 | TGTGCCAGCAGCTTAGTGGTCAGGGGGAATCAGCCCCAGCATTTT | CASSLVVRGNQPQHF
- | TRBJ2-3 | TRBV2 | TRBD2 | TGTGCCAGCAGTGGCCTAGCGGGGGGGCCAGAGTATTTT | CASSGLAGGPEYF
- | TRBJ2-3 | TRBV9 | TRBD1 | TGTGCCAGCAGCGCCGAGGGGGCCACAGATACGCAGTATTTT | CASSAEGATDTQYF
- | TRBJ1-1 | TRBV27 | - | TGTGCCAGCAGCCCGGGAGGGAGCACTGAAGCTTTCTTT | CASSPGGSTEAFF
once | TRBJ1-1 | TRBV27 | - | TGTGCCAGCAGTTTAGAGGTTAACACTGAAGCTTTCTTT | CASSLEVNTEAFF
- | TRBJ2-7 | TRBV19 | TRBD2 | TGTGCCAGTAGTATTGAGCGGGGTGGTTTCGAGCAGTACTTC | CASSIERGGFEQYF